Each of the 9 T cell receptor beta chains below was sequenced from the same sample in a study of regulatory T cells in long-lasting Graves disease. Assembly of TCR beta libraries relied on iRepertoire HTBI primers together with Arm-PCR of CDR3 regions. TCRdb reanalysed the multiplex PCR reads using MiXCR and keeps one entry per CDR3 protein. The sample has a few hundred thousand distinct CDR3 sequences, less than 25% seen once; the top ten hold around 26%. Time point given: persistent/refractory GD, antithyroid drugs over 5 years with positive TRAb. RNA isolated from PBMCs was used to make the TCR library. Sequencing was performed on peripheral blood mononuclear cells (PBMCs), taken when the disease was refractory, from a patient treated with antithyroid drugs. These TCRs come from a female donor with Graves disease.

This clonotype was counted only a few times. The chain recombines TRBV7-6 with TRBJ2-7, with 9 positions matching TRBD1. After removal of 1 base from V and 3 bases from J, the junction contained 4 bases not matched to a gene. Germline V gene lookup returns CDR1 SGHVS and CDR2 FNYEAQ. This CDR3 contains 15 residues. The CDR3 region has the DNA TGTGCCAGCAGCTTAGGGTCGGGACAGGGCTACGAGCAGTACTTC. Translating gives CASSLGSGQGYEQYF.

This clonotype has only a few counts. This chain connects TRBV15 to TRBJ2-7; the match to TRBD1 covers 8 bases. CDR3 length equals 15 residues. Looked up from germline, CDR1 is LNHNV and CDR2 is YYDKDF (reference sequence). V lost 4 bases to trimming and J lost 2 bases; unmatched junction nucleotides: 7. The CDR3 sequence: CATSNSPGQAYEQYF. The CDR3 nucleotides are TGTGCCACCAGCAACTCTCCGGGACAGGCCTACGAGCAGTACTTC.

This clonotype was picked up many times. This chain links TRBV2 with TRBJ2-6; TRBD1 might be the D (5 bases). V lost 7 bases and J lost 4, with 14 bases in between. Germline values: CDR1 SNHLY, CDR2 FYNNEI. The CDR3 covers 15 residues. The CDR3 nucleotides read TGTGCCAGCAACACAGGACATAGGGGGGCCAACGTCCTGACTTTC. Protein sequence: CASNTGHRGANVLTF.

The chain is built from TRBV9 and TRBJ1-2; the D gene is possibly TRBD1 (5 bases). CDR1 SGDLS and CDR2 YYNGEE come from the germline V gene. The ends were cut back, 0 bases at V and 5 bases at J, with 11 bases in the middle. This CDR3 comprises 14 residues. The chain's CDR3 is CASSVDPGRYGYTF. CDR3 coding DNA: TGTGCCAGCAGCGTAGACCCGGGACGGTATGGCTACACCTTC.

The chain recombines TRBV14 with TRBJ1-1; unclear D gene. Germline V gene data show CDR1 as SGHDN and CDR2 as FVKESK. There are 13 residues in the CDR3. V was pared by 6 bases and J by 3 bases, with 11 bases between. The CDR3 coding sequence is TGTGCCAGCAGTTTTGGGCCGCACACTGAAGCTTTCTTT. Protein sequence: CASSFGPHTEAFF.

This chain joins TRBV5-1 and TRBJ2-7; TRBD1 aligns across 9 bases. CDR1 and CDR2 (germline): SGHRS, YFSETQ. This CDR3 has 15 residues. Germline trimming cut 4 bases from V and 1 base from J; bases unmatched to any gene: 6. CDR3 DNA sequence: TGCGCCAGCAGCGCCCGGGACAGGGCTTCCTACGAGCAGTACTTC. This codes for CASSARDRASYEQYF. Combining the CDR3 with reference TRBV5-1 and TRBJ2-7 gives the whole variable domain KAGVTQTPRYLIKTRGQQVTLSCSPISGHRSVSWYQQTPGQGLQFLFEYFSETQRNKGNFPGRFSGRQFSNSRSEMNVSTLELGDSALYLCASSARDRASYEQYFGPGTRLTVT.

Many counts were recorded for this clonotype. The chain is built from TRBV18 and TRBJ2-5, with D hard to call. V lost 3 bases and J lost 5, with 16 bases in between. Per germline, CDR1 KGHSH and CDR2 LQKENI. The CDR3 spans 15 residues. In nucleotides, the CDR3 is TGTGCCAGCTCACCGCGAGATGGGAAGCGTGAGACCCAGTACTTC. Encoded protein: CASSPRDGKRETQYF.

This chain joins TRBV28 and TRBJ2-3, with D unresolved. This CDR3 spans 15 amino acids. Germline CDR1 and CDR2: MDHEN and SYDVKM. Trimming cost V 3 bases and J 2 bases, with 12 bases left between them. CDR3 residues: CASSLNGLITDTQYF. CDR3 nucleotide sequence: TGTGCCAGCAGTTTGAACGGATTAATCACAGATACGCAGTATTTT.

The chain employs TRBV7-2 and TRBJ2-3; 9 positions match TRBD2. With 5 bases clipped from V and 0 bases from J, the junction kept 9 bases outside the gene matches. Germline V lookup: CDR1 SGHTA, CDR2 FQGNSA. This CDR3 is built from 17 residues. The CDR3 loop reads CASSTRTSGLSTDTQYF. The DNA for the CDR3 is TGTGCCAGCAGCACGCGAACTAGCGGGCTTAGCACAGATACGCAGTATTTT.